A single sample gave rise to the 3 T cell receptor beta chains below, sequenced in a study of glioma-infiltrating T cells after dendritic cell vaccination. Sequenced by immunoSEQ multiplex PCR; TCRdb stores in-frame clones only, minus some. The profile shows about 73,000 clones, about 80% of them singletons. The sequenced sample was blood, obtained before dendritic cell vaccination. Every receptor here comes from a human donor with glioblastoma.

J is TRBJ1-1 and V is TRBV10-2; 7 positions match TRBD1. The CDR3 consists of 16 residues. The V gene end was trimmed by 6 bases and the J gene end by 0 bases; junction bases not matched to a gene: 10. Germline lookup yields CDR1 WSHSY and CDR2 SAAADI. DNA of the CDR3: TGCGCCAGCAGACCGCCCCAACAGGGGATGAACACTGAAGCTTTCTTT. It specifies CASRPPQQGMNTEAFF.

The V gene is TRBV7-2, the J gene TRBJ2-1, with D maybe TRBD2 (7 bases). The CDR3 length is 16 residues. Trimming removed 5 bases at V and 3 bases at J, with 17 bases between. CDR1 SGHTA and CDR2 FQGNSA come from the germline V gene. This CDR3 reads CASSPISGGVYNEQFF. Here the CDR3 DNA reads TGTGCCAGCAGCCCTATTTCGGGGGGCGTCTACAATGAGCAGTTCTTC.

In DNA, the CDR3 is TGTGCCAGTAGCCGGGGACAGATGAACACTGAAGCTTTCTTT. It is translated as CASSRGQMNTEAFF. The chain employs TRBV19 and TRBJ1-1; TRBD1 matches 7 bases. The CDR3 is made up of 14 amino acids. Germline-derived CDR1 and CDR2 are LNHDA and SQIVND (reference sequence). Losses at the gene ends were 6 bases for V and 0 bases for J; bases not matched to a gene: 4.